The clone carrying this T cell receptor (beta chain) was found many times. Its cognate antigen is unknown. Trimming shortened V by 6 bases and J by 1 base, and 14 bases separated the two germline ends. The CDR3 consists of 14 residues. CDR1 is SGHRS and CDR2 is YFSETQ in the germline V gene. The entry originates in a study of regulatory T cells in long-lasting Graves disease. Study results and limitations: The study examined only peripheral blood, not thyroid tissue.

This sample's time point: newly diagnosed GD, antithyroid drugs for less than 3 months. From PBMCs, RNA was extracted and then used to make the TCR library. Researchers made TCR beta libraries by using iRepertoire HTBI primers and running Arm-PCR on CDR3 regions. TCRdb fed the multiplex PCR reads into MiXCR, producing one record per CDR3 protein. The table records about 520,000 distinct CDR3 sequences, about 11% of them present only once. The same data also went into a second study, on T cells in Graves' hyperthyroidism and ophthalmopathy. From that study: Hyperthyroidism of Graves' type that showed no ophthalmopathy progression within 18 months was stable. Lactation, pregnancy, other autoimmune disease or uncontrolled infection led to exclusion of patients. Progression to ophthalmopathy was predicted a median of about six months early.

The chain has TRBV5-1 and TRBJ2-7, with unresolved D. This clonotype was obtained from a woman in her thirties with Graves disease. The sequencing here drew on peripheral blood mononuclear cells (PBMCs), taken at new diagnosis, from a patient treated with antithyroid drugs. Written as DNA, the CDR3 is TGCGCCAGCACCCCGAGCCACGGATCCTACGAGCAGTACTTC. Its translation: CASTPSHGSYEQYF.